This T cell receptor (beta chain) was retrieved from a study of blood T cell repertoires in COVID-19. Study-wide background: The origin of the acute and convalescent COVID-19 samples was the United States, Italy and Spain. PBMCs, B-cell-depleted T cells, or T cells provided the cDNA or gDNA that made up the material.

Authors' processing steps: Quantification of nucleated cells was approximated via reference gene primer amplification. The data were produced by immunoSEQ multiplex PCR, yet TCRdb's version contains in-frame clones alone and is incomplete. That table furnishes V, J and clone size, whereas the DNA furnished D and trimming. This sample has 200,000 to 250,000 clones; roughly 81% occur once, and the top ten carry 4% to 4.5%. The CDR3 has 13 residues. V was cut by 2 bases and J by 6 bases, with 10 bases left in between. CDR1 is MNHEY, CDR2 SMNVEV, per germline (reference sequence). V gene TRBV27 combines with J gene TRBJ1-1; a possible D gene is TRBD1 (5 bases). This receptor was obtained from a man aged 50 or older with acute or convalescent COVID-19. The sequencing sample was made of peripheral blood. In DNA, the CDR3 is TGTGCCAGCAGTTTAAGGGGAGGCCCTGAAGCTTTCTTT. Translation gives CASSLRGGPEAFF.